The clone carrying this T cell receptor beta chain was seen a handful of times. Its target is not known. This sample was taken from a study of early T cells in non-severe SARS-CoV-2 infection. Study-level information: Sequencing used unsorted whole-blood bulk RNA, so chains lack pairing.

Study-wide findings and caveats: VDJdb-based annotation leaned toward anti-spike CD8 responses and missed private and CD4 specificities.

CDR3 size: 14 residues. Trimming shortened V by 3 bases and J by 2 bases, and 10 bases separated the two germline ends. Germline CDR1 and CDR2: SEHNR and FQNEAQ (reference sequence). Unique molecular identifiers (one per individual cDNA molecule) were attached. TCRdb used MiXCR to reprocess the 5' RACE reads, holding one entry per CDR3 protein. The sample has more than 35,000 distinct CDR3 sequences; 11% are singletons. The chain carries TRBV7-9 and TRBJ2-5; possibly TRBD1 or TRBD2 for D (5 bases each). Specimen: whole blood. This receptor was obtained from an adult who was a healthcare worker with PCR-confirmed SARS-CoV-2 infection or an uninfected control (not recorded which). Here the CDR3 DNA reads TGTGCCAGCAGCTTGGGACGGACACAAGAGACCCAGTACTTC. As protein: CASSLGRTQETQYF.